These 20 T cell receptor beta chains share one sample of origin, sequenced in a study of T cell repertoires in cytomegalovirus infection. TCRdb called the reads again in MiXCR, with one record for every CDR3 protein. The table records about 920,000 distinct CDR3 sequences, around a third of them present only once. Antigen specificity for these receptors is unknown. Sequenced here: cultured CD8+ T cells from PBMCs, sampled from culture after CMV antigen stimulation. The receptors were gathered from a human donor in good health (CMV status not recorded). Some clones in this sample may be carry-over from other donors' samples.

This clonotype was counted only a few times. In DNA, the CDR3 is TGTGCCAGCAGCCCGGACAGGGAGGCCTACGAGCAGTACTTC. Translation: CASSPDREAYEQYF. This rearrangement joins TRBV7-9 to TRBJ2-7; 8 nucleotides align to TRBD1. The junction had 5 bases not matched to a gene; V was cut back by 5 bases and J by 2 bases. Germline CDR1 and CDR2: SEHNR and FQNEAQ (reference sequence). The CDR3 is 14 residues long.

Remarks on this clonotype: Because it lacks the conserved phenylalanine or tryptophan at the end, this CDR3 is likely a read error. The V and J genes are TRBV6-5 and TRBJ1-6; D is unresolved. The CDR3 is 15 residues long. V lost 0 bases and J 9 bases, leaving 12 bases between the germline ends. Germline lookup yields CDR1 MNHEY and CDR2 SVGAGI. As DNA, the CDR3 is TGTGCCAGCAGTTACTCGAAAGGTTCTGGTTCACCCCTCCACTCT. As protein: CASSYSKGSGSPLHS.

This clonotype was detected only once. The V and J genes are TRBV5-6 and TRBJ2-1; tentative D call: TRBD2 (6 bases). CDR3 size: 13 residues. Per germline, CDR1 SGHDT and CDR2 YYEEEE. V shed 4 bases and J shed 9 bases, with 14 bases lying between them. DNA of the CDR3: TGTGCCAGCAGCCTCGGGGGAAACATTGAGCAGTTCTTC. Its protein product is CASSLGGNIEQFF.

The chain recombines TRBV4-2 with TRBJ1-1; a weak D match, TRBD1 (6 bases). V was cut by 2 bases and J by 0 bases, with 13 bases left in between. The CDR3 is 16 amino acids. Germline V gene sequence: CDR1 LGHNA, CDR2 YNFKEQ. CDR3 loop: CASSQPRGSMNTEAFF. The DNA for the CDR3 is TGTGCCAGCAGCCAACCCAGGGGCAGCATGAACACTGAAGCTTTCTTT.

This clonotype was recorded many times. The rearrangement joins TRBV7-2 to TRBJ1-4, with 12 bases lining up with TRBD1. V trimming: 1 base; J trimming: 8 bases; junction bases outside the gene matches: 8. The germline CDR1 and CDR2 sequences are SGHTA and FQGNSA. This CDR3 region has 17 residues. The CDR3 sequence: CASSLVGTGGAGEKLFF. Written as DNA, the CDR3 is TGTGCCAGCAGCTTAGTTGGGACAGGGGGCGCGGGGGAAAAACTGTTTTTT.

The rearrangement links TRBV19 to TRBJ1-1, with D perhaps matching TRBD1 (6 bases). Germline CDR1 LNHDA, CDR2 SQIVND (reference sequence). The CDR3 contains 14 residues. V was trimmed by 5 bases and J by 2 bases, leaving 12 bases between them. CDR3 sequence (DNA): TGTGCCAGTAGTGGGACGACAGGAAACACTGAAGCTTTCTTT. It codes for CASSGTTGNTEAFF.

Comment on this clonotype: A read error is possible here, since a much larger clone lies one base away. The chain couples TRBV7-6 to TRBJ2-2; the match to TRBD2 covers 8 bases. Per germline, CDR1 SGHVS and CDR2 FNYEAQ. CDR3 length equals 14 residues. The chain's CDR3 is CVSSLSGVTGELFF. CDR3 in DNA: TGTGTCAGCAGCCTTAGCGGGGTAACCGGGGAGCTGTTTTTT. The variable domain in full, completed from reference TRBV7-6 and TRBJ2-2, reads GAGVSQSPRYKVTKRGQDVALRCDPISGHVSLYWYRQALGQGPEFLTYFNYEAQQDKSGLPNDRFSAERPEGSISTLTIQRTEQRDSAMYRCVSSLSGVTGELFFGEGSRLTVL.

The sample holds many counts of this clonotype. The chain is built from TRBV7-2 and TRBJ2-3; D possibly corresponds to TRBD2 (6 bases). Looked up from germline, CDR1 is SGHTA and CDR2 is FQGNSA. Trimming shortened V by 4 bases and J by 3 bases, and 17 bases separated the two germline ends. This CDR3 spans 16 amino acids. For the CDR3, the DNA is TGTGCCAGCAGCTCCTTCTCCGGGAGCATTACAGATACGCAGTATTTT. The encoded protein is CASSSFSGSITDTQYF. The whole variable domain, remainder taken from reference TRBV7-2 and TRBJ2-3, is GAGVSQSPSNKVTEKGKDVELRCDPISGHTALYWYRQSLGQGLEFLIYFQGNSAPDKSGLPSDRFSAERTGGSVSTLTIQRTQQEDSAVYLCASSSFSGSITDTQYFGPGTRLTVL.

This clonotype occurred many times. V usage is TRBV7-9 and J usage is TRBJ1-5; 9 nucleotides line up with TRBD1. V lost 5 bases and J lost 2; bases outside the gene matches: 4. This CDR3 has 15 residues. Germline V CDR1 and CDR2: SEHNR, FQNEAQ (reference sequence). CDR3 sequence (DNA): TGTGCCAGCAGCCCGACAGGGGGAGGCAATCAGCCCCAGCATTTT. Its translation: CASSPTGGGNQPQHF.

The V call is TRBV5-1, the J call TRBJ1-1; 7 positions match TRBD1. The CDR3 loop spans 15 amino acids. Trimming took 4 bases from V and 0 from J; bases not matched to a gene: 6. In germline, CDR1 is SGHRS, CDR2 YFSETQ. The CDR3 coding sequence is TGCGCCAGCAGCCTTTATACAGGGGTGAACACTGAAGCTTTCTTT. Translation: CASSLYTGVNTEAFF.

Of note for this clonotype: A junction boundary mismatches the germline segment, possibly from a read error. V and J are TRBV5-6 and TRBJ2-5; 13 bases agree with TRBD2. This CDR3 has 13 amino acids. Germline-derived CDR1 and CDR2 are SGHDT and YYEEEE. CDR3: CASSPGTSGAPRF. The CDR3 nucleotides read TGTGCCAGCAGCCCGGGGACTAGCGGGGCCCCACGCTTC.

The table lists this clonotype with a few counts. The chain carries TRBV18 and TRBJ2-1; D could derive from TRBD1 or TRBD2 (6 bases each). This CDR3 has 14 residues. Germline V gene sequence: CDR1 KGHSH, CDR2 LQKENI. With 6 bases removed from V and 6 bases from J, the gap between germline ends came to 15 bases. CDR3 coding DNA: TGTGCCAGCTCTCGGGTGGGGGGCTCCAATGAGCAGTTCTTC. As protein: CASSRVGGSNEQFF.

This clonotype was picked up a small number of times. This chain joins TRBV20-1 and TRBJ1-6, with 8 bases lining up with TRBD1. Germline CDR1 reads DFQATT; CDR2 reads SNEGSKA (reference sequence). The CDR3 extends over 16 amino acids. V lost 0 bases, J lost 6 bases, and 7 bases stayed unmatched. In DNA form, the CDR3 reads TGCAGTGCTAGAGACTCTCTAACAGGGGGTAATTCACCCCTCCACTTT. The encoded protein is CSARDSLTGGNSPLHF.

This clonotype was seen a handful of times. J is TRBJ2-7 and V is TRBV6-2 or TRBV6-3; D call uncertain. Germline assignment: CDR1 MNHEY and CDR2 SVGEGT. CDR3 length: 13 amino acids. Deletions cut 5 bases from V and 0 bases from J, with 8 bases between. CDR3 nucleotide sequence: TGTGCCAGCAGTGTGGGCAGCTCCTACGAGCAGTACGTC. Amino acids: CASSVGSSYEQYV.

The chain has TRBV6-2 or TRBV6-3 and TRBJ1-1; 8 bases fit TRBD1. The CDR3 contains 14 residues. The V and J ends lost 2 bases and 4 bases, in that order; junction bases with no gene match: 3. Per the germline V gene, CDR1 is MNHEY and CDR2 is SVGEGT. The CDR3 reads CASSYAGGVTEAFF. In nucleotides, the CDR3 is TGTGCCAGCAGTTACGCAGGGGGCGTCACTGAAGCTTTCTTT.

The chain has TRBV28 and TRBJ2-7; TRBD1 agrees at 8 bases. The CDR3 has 16 residues. Trimming removed 4 bases from V and 0 bases from J; junction bases left unmatched: 8. The germline CDR1 and CDR2 sequences are MDHEN and SYDVKM. The chain's CDR3 is CASSSGQGLSSYEQYV. Written as DNA, the CDR3 is TGTGCCAGCAGTTCCGGACAGGGCCTGAGCTCCTACGAGCAGTACGTC.

This clonotype was observed a handful of times. The rearrangement uses TRBV10-3 and TRBJ1-1, with 7 bases matching TRBD1. Germline V CDR1 and CDR2: ENHRY, SYGVKD. The CDR3 covers 13 residues. Unmatched junction bases numbered 4, after V lost 4 bases and J lost 5 bases. The CDR3 region is CAISVDRRTEAFF. As DNA, the CDR3 is TGTGCCATCAGTGTGGACAGGCGGACTGAAGCTTTCTTT.

This clonotype has more than one count but fewer than ten. The chain joins TRBV11-2 to TRBJ2-3, with D tentatively TRBD1 (6 bases). Trimming took off 3 bases at V and 0 bases at J, with 13 bases between the two ends. The CDR3 runs to 16 residues. Germline V CDR1 and CDR2: SGHAT, FQNNGV. The CDR3 DNA reads TGTGCCAGCAGCTTTACGTGGGGGCAAAGCACAGATACGCAGTATTTT. Protein sequence: CASSFTWGQSTDTQYF.

The chain couples TRBV6-1 to TRBJ1-1, with 7 bases matching TRBD1. This CDR3 has 17 amino acids. Germline V gene sequence: CDR1 MNHNS, CDR2 SASEGT. V dropped 5 bases and J dropped 3; count of bases not matched to a gene: 15. The DNA of the CDR3 is TGTGCCAGCAGTCCCCTCAGGGGGGTAGGAGGTGACACTGAAGCTTTCTTT. Its translation is CASSPLRGVGGDTEAFF.

The chain employs TRBV6-5 and TRBJ2-1; D is possibly TRBD1 (6 bases). The CDR3 covers 15 residues. Germline loops: CDR1 MNHEY, CDR2 SVGAGI. V was shortened by 5 bases and J by 0 bases, with 11 bases between the two germline ends. The CDR3 loop is CASSQGGYSYNEQFF. Here the CDR3 DNA reads TGTGCCAGCAGTCAAGGGGGTTACTCCTACAATGAGCAGTTCTTC.